The clone carrying this T cell receptor (beta chain) was seen a handful of times. This sample also contains other DNA sequences that code for the same CDR3. The data originate from a study of blood T cell repertoires in COVID-19. Study-level background: In each case, the material was cDNA or gDNA derived from T cells, B-cell-depleted T cells, or PBMCs.

Produced via immunoSEQ multiplex PCR; TCRdb's table is partial and in-frame only. The repertoire holds 210,000 or so clones, with 87% as singletons. Participant ages covered roughly 18 to 89 years across 24 US areas. CDR3 length equals 13 residues. V lost 7 bases and J lost 3, with 13 bases in between. Looked up from germline, CDR1 is MNHEY and CDR2 is SVGAGI. The sequence was obtained from a man aged 30 to 45 who had recovered from COVID-19. What was sequenced was PBMCs or T cells enriched from blood (not recorded which). The J gene is TRBJ2-7, the V gene TRBV6-5, with a tentative D call TRBD1 (6 bases). DNA for the CDR3: TGTGCCAGCATGGGGGCCCCACTCTACGAGCAGTACTTC. Its translation is CASMGAPLYEQYF.